Below are 5 T cell receptor beta chains sequenced from a single sample in a study of blood T cells in healthy people across ages. The authors ran a second PCR of 7 to 11 cycles using a sample-barcoded 5' primer and a J-beta primer mix. Each CDR3 protein is one row after TCRdb ran MiXCR on the 5' RACE reads. The table includes hundreds of thousands of distinct CDR3 sequences, around 36% detected once. Sequencing was done on a sample of blood. Receptors were obtained from a man between 18 and 29 years old in good health.

V gene TRBV16 combines with J gene TRBJ1-1; no firm D call. The V end was cut by 0 bases, the J end by 4 bases, with 9 bases between. The CDR3 extends over 14 amino acids. Germline values: CDR1 KGHSY, CDR2 FQNENV. For the CDR3, the DNA is TGTGCCAGCAGCCAATCAGGGAAAGGCACTGAAGCTTTCTTT. Protein sequence: CASSQSGKGTEAFF.

This clonotype was counted only a few times. The chain has TRBV15 and TRBJ1-4; D is possibly TRBD1 (5 bases). The CDR3 consists of 15 residues. Germline CDR1 is LNHNV and CDR2 is YYDKDF (reference sequence). V lost 8 bases and J lost 6, with 19 bases in between. The CDR3 DNA follows: TGTGCCACCCGATCCGGGACGGATAGATATGAAAAACTGTTTTTT. This codes for CATRSGTDRYEKLFF.

This chain joins TRBV30 and TRBJ2-3, with a weak D call TRBD1 (5 bases). In germline, CDR1 is GTSNPN, CDR2 SVGIG (reference sequence). V lost 0 bases and J 1 base, leaving 11 bases between the germline ends. The CDR3 has 15 amino acids. CDR3 in amino acids: CAWSVLEGGTDTQYF. The CDR3 DNA reads TGTGCCTGGAGTGTACTGGAAGGGGGCACAGATACGCAGTATTTT.

The DNA of the CDR3 is TGCGCCAGCAGCTTGAGGCCAGGGGATCAGCCCCAGCATTTT. It codes for CASSLRPGDQPQHF. The chain has TRBV5-1 and TRBJ1-5; D perhaps matches TRBD1 (6 bases). Germline loops: CDR1 SGHRS, CDR2 YFSETQ. There are 14 residues in the CDR3. V was shortened by 1 base and J by 5 bases, with 10 bases between the two germline ends.

The genes are TRBV5-1 and TRBJ2-7; D is ambiguous. TRBJ2-5 explains the end of the DNA better; the J call may be wrong. There are 15 residues in the CDR3. Germline V gene data show CDR1 as SGHRS and CDR2 as YFSETQ. The CDR3 spells CASSLLSSDVGTQYF. The CDR3 bases are TGCGCCAGCAGCTTGTTGTCCTCGGATGTGGGGACCCAGTACTTC.